The 8 T cell receptor beta chains below were found in one sample sequenced in a study of blood T cell repertoires in COVID-19. The repertoire was sequenced with immunoSEQ multiplex PCR; TCRdb's copy has only in-frame clones and lacks some. In the table there are 300,000 to 450,000 clones, more than 80% of which are singletons. The sequenced sample consisted of peripheral blood. The source of these receptors is a woman aged 25-40 years with COVID-19, enrolled during active disease.

This clone has a single count. The chain joins TRBV7-6 to TRBJ1-6; D unresolved. The CDR3 extends over 14 amino acids. Trimming removed 4 bases from V and 5 bases from J, with 9 bases in between. Germline V gene lookup returns CDR1 SGHVS and CDR2 FNYEAQ. CDR3 DNA sequence: TGTGCCAGCAGCTCGGCAGGCCATAATTCACCCCTCCACTTT. It translates to CASSSAGHNSPLHF.

This clone was seen only once. The J gene is TRBJ2-1, the V gene TRBV27; TRBD2 matches 11 bases. The germline V gene has CDR1 MNHEY and CDR2 SMNVEV (reference sequence). The junction had 10 bases not matched to a gene; V was cut back by 5 bases and J by 7 bases. The CDR3 covers 16 residues. As DNA, the CDR3 is TGTGCCAGCAGTCCGTTCACTAGCGGGAGTGATAATGAGCAGTTCTTC. Its protein is CASSPFTSGSDNEQFF.

The V and J genes are TRBV5-1 and TRBJ2-7; D uncertain. V lost 6 bases to trimming and J lost 0 bases, with 13 bases between them. The CDR3 loop spans 14 amino acids. Per the germline V gene, CDR1 is SGHRS and CDR2 is YFSETQ. The CDR3 bases are TGCGCCAGCAAGATGAGTCAAGACTCCTACGAGCAGTACGTC. It is translated as CASKMSQDSYEQYV.

CDR3 protein: CASSPSAGNTIYF. CDR3 DNA sequence: TGTGCCAGCAGCCCATCCGCAGGGAACACCATATATTTT. The chain joins TRBV27 to TRBJ1-3; D perhaps matches TRBD1 (5 bases). V was cut by 6 bases and J by 7 bases, with 13 bases left in between. This CDR3 is built from 13 residues. Germline V CDR1 and CDR2: MNHEY, SMNVEV (reference sequence).

The genes are TRBV6-2 or TRBV6-3 and TRBJ2-7, with D possibly matching TRBD1 (5 bases). V was cut by 2 bases and J by 5 bases, with 13 bases left in between. Germline CDR1 and CDR2: MNHEY and SVGEGT. The CDR3 is 14 residues long. The CDR3 bases are TGTGCCAGCAGTTACCCAGGGTTGATAAACGAGCAGTACTTC. It translates to CASSYPGLINEQYF.

The chain couples TRBV11-2 to TRBJ2-7; 7 bases align to TRBD1. The germline V gene has CDR1 SGHAT and CDR2 FQNNGV. The CDR3 loop spans 15 amino acids. J lost 0 bases, V lost 1 base, and 3 bases had no gene match. The chain's CDR3 is CASSLGAGGSYEQYF. CDR3 bases: TGTGCCAGCAGCTTAGGGGCAGGGGGCTCCTACGAGCAGTACTTC. The full variable domain, with the rest looked up from reference TRBV11-2 and TRBJ2-7, is EAGVAQSPRYKIIEKRQSVAFWCNPISGHATLYWYQQILGQGPKLLIQFQNNGVVDDSQLPKDRFSAERLKGVDSTLKIQPAKLEDSAVYLCASSLGAGGSYEQYFGPGTRLTVT.

The chain joins TRBV19 to TRBJ1-2, with TRBD1 matching 7 bases. Germline loops: CDR1 LNHDA, CDR2 SQIVND (reference sequence). V lost 3 bases to trimming and J lost 7 bases; unmatched junction nucleotides: 11. This CDR3 has 15 residues. Here the CDR3 reads CASSIPDRDSGGYTF. CDR3 nucleotides: TGTGCCAGTAGTATCCCCGACAGGGACTCCGGTGGCTACACCTTC. The full variable domain, in which reference TRBV19 and TRBJ1-2 provide the parts outside the CDR3, is DGGITQSPKYLFRKEGQNVTLSCEQNLNHDAMYWYRQDPGQGLRLIYYSQIVNDFQKGDIAEGYSVSREKKESFPLTVTSAQKNPTAFYLCASSIPDRDSGGYTFGSGTRLTVV.

The chain couples TRBV14 to TRBJ2-1; 7 nucleotides line up with TRBD2. The V gene's germline CDR1 is SGHDN and CDR2 FVKESK. Germline trimming cut 4 bases from V and 6 bases from J; bases unmatched to any gene: 9. CDR3 length: 15 amino acids. As DNA, the CDR3 is TGTGCCAGCAGCCGAAAGGCTAGCGGAACCAATGAGCAGTTCTTC. It codes for CASSRKASGTNEQFF.